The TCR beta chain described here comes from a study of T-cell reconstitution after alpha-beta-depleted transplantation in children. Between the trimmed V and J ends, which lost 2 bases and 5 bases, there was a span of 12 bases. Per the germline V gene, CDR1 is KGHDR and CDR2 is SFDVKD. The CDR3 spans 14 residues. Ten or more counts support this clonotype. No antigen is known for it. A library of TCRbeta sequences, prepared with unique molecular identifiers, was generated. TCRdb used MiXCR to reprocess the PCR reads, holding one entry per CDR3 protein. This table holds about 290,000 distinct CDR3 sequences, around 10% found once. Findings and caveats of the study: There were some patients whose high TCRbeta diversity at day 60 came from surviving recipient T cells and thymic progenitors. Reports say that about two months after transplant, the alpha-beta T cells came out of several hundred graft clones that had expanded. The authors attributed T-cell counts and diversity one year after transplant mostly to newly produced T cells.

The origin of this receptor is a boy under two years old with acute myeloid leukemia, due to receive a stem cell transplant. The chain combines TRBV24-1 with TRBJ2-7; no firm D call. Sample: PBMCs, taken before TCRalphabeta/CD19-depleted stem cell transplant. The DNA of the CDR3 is TGTGCCACCAGTGATTCGGCAGGCGTCCACGAGCAGTACTTC. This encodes CATSDSAGVHEQYF.